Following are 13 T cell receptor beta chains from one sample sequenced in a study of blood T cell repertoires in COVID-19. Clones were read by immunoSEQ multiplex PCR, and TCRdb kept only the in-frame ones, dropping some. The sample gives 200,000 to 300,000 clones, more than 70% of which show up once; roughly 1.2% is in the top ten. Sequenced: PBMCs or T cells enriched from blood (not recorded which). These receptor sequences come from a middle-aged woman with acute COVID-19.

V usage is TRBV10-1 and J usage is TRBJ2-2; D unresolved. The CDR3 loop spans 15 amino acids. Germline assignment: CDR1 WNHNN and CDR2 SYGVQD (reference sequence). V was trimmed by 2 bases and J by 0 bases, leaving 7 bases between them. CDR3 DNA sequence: TGCGCCAGCAGTGAGGGCCGCCCGAACACCGGGGAGCTGTTTTTT. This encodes CASSEGRPNTGELFF.

CDR3 sequence reads: CASSLYGLAGITDTQYF. Here the CDR3 DNA reads TGTGCCAGCAGCTTATACGGATTAGCGGGAATTACAGATACGCAGTATTTT. This chain links TRBV11-2 with TRBJ2-3, with TRBD2 matching over 8 bases. This CDR3 spans 17 amino acids. CDR1 and CDR2 from the germline V gene are SGHAT and FQNNGV. The trim removed 2 bases at V and 3 bases at J, leaving 10 bases unmatched.

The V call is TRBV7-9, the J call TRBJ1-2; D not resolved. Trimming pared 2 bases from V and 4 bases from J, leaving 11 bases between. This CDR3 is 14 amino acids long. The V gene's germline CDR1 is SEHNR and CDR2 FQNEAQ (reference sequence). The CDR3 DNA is TGTGCCAGCAGCTTACGGGAATCGGGCTATGGCTACACCTTC. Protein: CASSLRESGYGYTF.

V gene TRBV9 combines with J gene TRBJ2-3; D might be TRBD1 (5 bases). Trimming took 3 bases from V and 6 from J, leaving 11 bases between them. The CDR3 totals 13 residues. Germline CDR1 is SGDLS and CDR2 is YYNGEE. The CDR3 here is CASSAQVTDTQYF. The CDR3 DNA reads TGTGCCAGCAGCGCACAGGTCACGGATACGCAGTATTTT.

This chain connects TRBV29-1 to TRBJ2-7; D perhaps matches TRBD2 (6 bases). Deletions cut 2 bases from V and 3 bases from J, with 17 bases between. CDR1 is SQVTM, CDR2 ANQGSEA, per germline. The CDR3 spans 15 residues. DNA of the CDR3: TGCAGCGTTGAACGGTGGGGCGGGGATAACTACGAGCAGTACTTC. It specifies CSVERWGGDNYEQYF.

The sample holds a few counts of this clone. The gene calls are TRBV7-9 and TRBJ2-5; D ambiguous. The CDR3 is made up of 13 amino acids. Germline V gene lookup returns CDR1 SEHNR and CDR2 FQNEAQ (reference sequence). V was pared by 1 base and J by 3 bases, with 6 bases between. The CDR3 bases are TGTGCCAGCAGCTTAGTGGCAGAAGAGACCCAGTACTTC. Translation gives CASSLVAEETQYF.

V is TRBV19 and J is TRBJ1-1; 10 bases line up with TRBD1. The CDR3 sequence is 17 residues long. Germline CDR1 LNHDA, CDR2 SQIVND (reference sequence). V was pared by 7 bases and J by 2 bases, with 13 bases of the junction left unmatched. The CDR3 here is CASIDGQGVGLNTEAFF. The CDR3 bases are TGTGCCAGTATCGACGGACAGGGGGTTGGGTTAAACACTGAAGCTTTCTTT.

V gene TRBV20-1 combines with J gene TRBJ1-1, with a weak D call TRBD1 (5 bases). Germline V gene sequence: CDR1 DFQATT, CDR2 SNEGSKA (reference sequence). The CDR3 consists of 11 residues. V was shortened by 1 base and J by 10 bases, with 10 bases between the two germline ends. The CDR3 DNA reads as TGCAGTGCTAGAGCCCGGGGGGGAGCTTTCTTT. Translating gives CSARARGGAFF.

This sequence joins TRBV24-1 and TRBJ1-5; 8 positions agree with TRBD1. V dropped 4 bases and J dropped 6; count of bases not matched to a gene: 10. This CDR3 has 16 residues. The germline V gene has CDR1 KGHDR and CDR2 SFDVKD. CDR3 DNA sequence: TGTGCCACCAGTGACCCGAGACAGGGGTTCCCTCAGCCCCAGCATTTT. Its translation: CATSDPRQGFPQPQHF.

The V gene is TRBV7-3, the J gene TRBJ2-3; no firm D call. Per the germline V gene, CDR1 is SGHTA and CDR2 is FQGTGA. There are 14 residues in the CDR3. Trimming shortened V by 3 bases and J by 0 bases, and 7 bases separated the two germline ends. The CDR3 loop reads CASSFGHSTDTQYF. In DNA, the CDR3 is TGTGCCAGCAGCTTTGGGCATAGCACAGATACGCAGTATTTT.

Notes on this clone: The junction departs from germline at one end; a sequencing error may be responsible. The CDR3 spells CASSKQGMNPEAFF. The DNA of the CDR3 is TGTGCCAGCAGTAAACAGGGGATGAACCCTGAAGCTTTCTTT. V is TRBV27 and J is TRBJ1-1, with 7 bases identical to TRBD1. The CDR3 length is 14 residues. CDR1 and CDR2 from the germline V gene are MNHEY and SMNVEV (reference sequence).

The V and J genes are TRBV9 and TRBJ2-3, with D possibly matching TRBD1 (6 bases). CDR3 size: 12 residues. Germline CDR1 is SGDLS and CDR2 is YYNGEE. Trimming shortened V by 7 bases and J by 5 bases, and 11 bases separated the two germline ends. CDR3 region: CASASRGDTQYF. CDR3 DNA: TGTGCCAGCGCCTCCAGGGGAGATACGCAGTATTTT.

Here the CDR3 DNA reads TGTGCCAGCATCCTAGCCCCTACGGGGCAGTTCTTC. This translates into CASILAPTGQFF. The chain employs TRBV2 and TRBJ2-1; tentative D call: TRBD2 (5 bases). The CDR3 spans 12 residues. V dropped 7 bases and J dropped 12 bases, with 16 bases sitting between them. Germline V lookup: CDR1 SNHLY, CDR2 FYNNEI.